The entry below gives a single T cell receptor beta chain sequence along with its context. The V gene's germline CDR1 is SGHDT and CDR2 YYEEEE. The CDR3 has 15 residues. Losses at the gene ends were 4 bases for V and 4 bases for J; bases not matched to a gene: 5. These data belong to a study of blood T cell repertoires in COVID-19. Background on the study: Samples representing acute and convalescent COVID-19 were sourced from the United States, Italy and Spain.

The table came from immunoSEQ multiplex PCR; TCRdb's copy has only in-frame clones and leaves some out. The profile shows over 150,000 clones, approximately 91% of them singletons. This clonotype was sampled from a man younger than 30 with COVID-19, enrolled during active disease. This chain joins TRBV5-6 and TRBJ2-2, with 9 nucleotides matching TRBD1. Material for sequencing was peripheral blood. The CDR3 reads CASSPQGAGTGELFF. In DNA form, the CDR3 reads TGTGCCAGCAGCCCACAGGGGGCAGGCACCGGGGAGCTGTTTTTT.